The 24 T cell receptor beta chains in this list originate from one sample, sequenced in a study of CD8 T cells in ankylosing spondylitis. MiXCR, run by TCRdb on the 5' RACE reads, gives a single entry per CDR3 protein. The sample consists of 200,000 to 300,000 distinct CDR3 sequences, roughly 25% of them appearing once. The sequenced material came from blood, either unsorted or a sorted T cell fraction (not recorded which). All receptors derive from a male donor with ankylosing spondylitis or in good health (not recorded which).

This clonotype has just a few counts. CDR3 sequence (DNA): TGCAGCGTTGGGGCAGGGGGCGTGAGAGATACGCAGTATTTT. It yields the protein CSVGAGGVRDTQYF. The chain links TRBV29-1 to TRBJ2-3, with TRBD1 matching over 8 bases. Looked up from germline, CDR1 is SQVTM and CDR2 is ANQGSEA. The CDR3 length is 14 residues. The V and J ends lost 4 bases and 5 bases, in that order; junction bases with no gene match: 8.

The chain joins TRBV12-3 or TRBV12-4 to TRBJ1-5, with D unresolved. V was pared by 7 bases and J by 0 bases, with 19 bases between. The CDR3 is made up of 17 amino acids. The CDR3 is CASTSRSGSNSNQPQHF. The CDR3 DNA is TGTGCCAGCACCTCCCGGTCGGGATCGAATAGCAATCAGCCCCAGCATTTT.

The chain combines TRBV15 with TRBJ2-7; D is possibly TRBD1 (5 bases). CDR1 and CDR2 from the germline V gene are LNHNV and YYDKDF (reference sequence). The CDR3 is 14 amino acids. V lost 1 base and J 2 bases, leaving 9 bases between the germline ends. The CDR3 DNA is TGTGCCACCAGCAGAGTGTCAGGGCCCTACGAGCAGTACTTC. Residues: CATSRVSGPYEQYF.

This clonotype was seen many times. V is TRBV15 and J is TRBJ2-3, with D perhaps TRBD2 (6 bases). Germline assignment: CDR1 LNHNV and CDR2 YYDKDF (reference sequence). Deletions cut 8 bases from V and 2 bases from J, with 17 bases between. The CDR3 consists of 15 residues. DNA for the CDR3: TGTGCCACCCGCGGGGTCGACAGTCTCACAGATACGCAGTATTTT. Residues: CATRGVDSLTDTQYF.

This clonotype has ten or more counts. The V call is TRBV28, the J call TRBJ1-1; no clear D. Germline CDR1 reads MDHEN; CDR2 reads SYDVKM. The CDR3 loop spans 15 amino acids. Trimming left V 3 bases short and J 0 bases short, with 11 bases between. CDR3 residues: CASSFLDGMNTEAFF. The CDR3 DNA sequence: TGTGCCAGCAGTTTCCTGGACGGGATGAACACTGAAGCTTTCTTT.

Many counts were recorded for this clonotype. The chain recombines TRBV27 with TRBJ2-1, with D tentatively TRBD1 or TRBD2 (6 bases each). CDR1 and CDR2 (germline): MNHEY, SMNVEV (reference sequence). V lost 6 bases to trimming and J lost 4 bases, with 25 bases between them. There are 18 residues in the CDR3. The CDR3 nucleotides read TGTGCCAGCAGGTTTAGGGGGGCAGGGGCTCCTTTTTACAATGAGCAGTTCTTC. Translation: CASRFRGAGAPFYNEQFF.

V gene TRBV9 combines with J gene TRBJ2-5; D gene unclear. V dropped 3 bases and J dropped 5 bases, with 11 bases sitting between them. The V gene's germline CDR1 is SGDLS and CDR2 YYNGEE. The CDR3 totals 13 residues. CDR3: CASSARTGETQYF. CDR3 DNA: TGTGCCAGCAGCGCCCGGACCGGCGAGACCCAGTACTTC.

This clonotype has at least ten counts. This chain uses TRBV7-9 with TRBJ2-7; D is ambiguous. This CDR3 is built from 13 residues. Germline CDR1 reads SEHNR; CDR2 reads FQNEAQ (reference sequence). Between the trimmed V and J ends, which lost 5 bases and 3 bases, there was a span of 11 bases. CDR3 DNA: TGTGCCAGCAGCGAAGGTCCGGGCTACGAGCAGTACTTC. Encoded protein: CASSEGPGYEQYF.

A word on this clonotype: A much larger clone differs from this one at a single base, so this may be a read error. V usage is TRBV21-1 and J usage is TRBJ1-5; the table gives TRBD1 as D, unverified against the DNA. TRBV21-1 is marked as a pseudogene. This CDR3 is 16 amino acids long. CDR3 region: CATKNPPGPGSQPQHF. In DNA form, the CDR3 reads TGTGCCACCAAAAACCCCCCGGGCCCAGGGTCTCAGCCCCAGCATTTT.

In regard to this clonotype: A much bigger clone sits one base away, suggesting this may be a read error. J is TRBJ2-3 and V is TRBV29-1, with D perhaps TRBD2 (5 bases). Germline V gives CDR1 SQVTM, CDR2 ANQGSEA. The V gene lost 3 bases and the J gene lost 4 bases, with 8 bases spanning the gap. The CDR3 runs to 12 residues. The CDR3 bases are TGCAGCGTTGATGCGGGCTCAGATACGCAGTATTTT. This gives the protein CSVDAGSDTQYF.

This clonotype showed up just once. The V gene is TRBV6-1, the J gene TRBJ2-2; 8 bases map to TRBD2. With 9 bases clipped from V and 1 base from J, the junction kept 10 bases outside the gene matches. The V gene's germline CDR1 is MNHNS and CDR2 SASEGT. CDR3 length: 16 residues. DNA for the CDR3: TGTGCCAGTAAGACGGGGGGGGGCCTGAACACCGGGGAGCTGTTTTTT. Translating it yields CASKTGGGLNTGELFF.

J is TRBJ2-7 and V is TRBV20-1; D not certain. This CDR3 is 10 amino acids long. Germline V CDR1 and CDR2: DFQATT, SNEGSKA (reference sequence). V was trimmed by 6 bases and J by 4 bases, leaving 7 bases between them. This chain's CDR3 is CSANPYEQYF. The CDR3 DNA follows: TGCAGTGCGAACCCGTACGAGCAGTACTTC.

This clonotype was seen at least ten times. CDR3 in DNA: TGTGCCAGCCATAGGGGGCGGGGGAACACTGAAGCTTTCTTT. Residues: CASHRGRGNTEAFF. The chain carries TRBV6-1 and TRBJ1-1, with 7 bases identical to TRBD1. V lost 8 bases, J lost 1 base, and 7 bases stayed unmatched. Germline V gene data show CDR1 as MNHNS and CDR2 as SASEGT. The CDR3 extends over 14 amino acids.

Many counts were recorded for this clonotype. The V gene is TRBV11-2, the J gene TRBJ2-2; D possibly matches TRBD1 or TRBD2 (5 bases each). V lost 1 base and J lost 0, with 18 bases in between. CDR3 length equals 19 residues. The V gene's germline CDR1 is SGHAT and CDR2 FQNNGV. Here the CDR3 DNA reads TGTGCCAGCAGCTTAGTAGGCCGGGGCTCGGGGTCGAACACCGGGGAGCTGTTTTTT. The encoded protein is CASSLVGRGSGSNTGELFF.

The CDR3 loop reads CASSTTPGTGLYEQYF. The CDR3 nucleotides read TGTGCCAGCAGCACTACCCCCGGGACAGGACTCTACGAGCAGTACTTC. The rearrangement links TRBV7-6 to TRBJ2-7, with 8 bases fitting TRBD1. Germline V gives CDR1 SGHVS, CDR2 FNYEAQ. Trimming removed 5 bases from V and 3 bases from J; junction bases left unmatched: 12. The CDR3 has 16 residues.

There are many counts of this clonotype. The chain couples TRBV24-1 to TRBJ1-5; D is undetermined. Per the germline V gene, CDR1 is KGHDR and CDR2 is SFDVKD. V was cut by 4 bases and J by 3 bases, with 15 bases left in between. The CDR3 is 16 amino acids. As DNA, the CDR3 is TGTGCCACCAGTGACCATGATGGGGTACTCAATCAGCCCCAGCATTTT. It yields the protein CATSDHDGVLNQPQHF.

As concerns this clonotype: Germline and junction disagree at one end, which may indicate a read error. The chain carries TRBV3-1 and TRBJ1-1; 7 bases are shared with TRBD1. This CDR3 contains 11 residues. Per germline, CDR1 LGHDT and CDR2 YNNKEL (reference sequence). CDR3 in amino acids: CASSQGDRPLF. In DNA, the CDR3 is TGTGCCAGCAGCCAGGGGGACAGACCCCTTTTT.

The chain has TRBV12-3 or TRBV12-4 and TRBJ2-3, with 9 bases lining up with TRBD1. The CDR3 has 13 residues. The trim removed 6 bases at V and 5 bases at J, leaving 3 bases unmatched. CDR3 protein: CASSRDREDTQYF. DNA of the CDR3: TGTGCCAGCAGCCGGGACAGGGAAGATACGCAGTATTTT.

In its sample, this clonotype was seen many times. The chain combines TRBV10-2 with TRBJ1-4; no definite D call. Per the germline V gene, CDR1 is WSHSY and CDR2 is SAAADI. The CDR3 totals 17 residues. V was shortened by 10 bases and J by 0 bases, with 21 bases between the two germline ends. Here the CDR3 reads CATSVLGSTSTNEKLFF. CDR3 coding DNA: TGCGCCACCAGCGTTTTGGGATCAACCTCAACTAATGAAAAACTGTTTTTT.

The table lists this clonotype with many counts. The chain combines TRBV29-1 with TRBJ2-5, with D perhaps matching TRBD1 or TRBD2 (5 bases each). V gave up 6 bases and J gave up 2 bases, with 16 bases separating them. The CDR3 spans 14 residues. Germline loops: CDR1 SQVTM, CDR2 ANQGSEA. CDR3 loop: CSVKDRGPQETQYF. The DNA of the CDR3 is TGCAGCGTGAAAGACCGGGGCCCTCAAGAGACCCAGTACTTC.

This clonotype was observed at least ten times. This chain links TRBV2 with TRBJ1-2, with a possible D match to TRBD1 (6 bases). Trimming left V 6 bases short and J 8 bases short, with 22 bases between. CDR3 length: 15 amino acids. Germline values: CDR1 SNHLY, CDR2 FYNNEI. The CDR3 reads CASSFLGVQGEGYTF. The CDR3 nucleotides read TGTGCCAGCAGCTTCCTTGGGGTACAGGGTGAGGGCTACACCTTC.

Comment on this clonotype: A read error may be the cause here, since a much bigger clone is one base away. The chain uses TRBV12-3 or TRBV12-4 and TRBJ2-4; D may correspond to TRBD1 or TRBD2 (5 bases each). V dropped 6 bases and J dropped 8 bases, with 14 bases sitting between them. The CDR3 runs 13 residues. CDR3 in amino acids: CASSTPGGHIQYF. In nucleotides, the CDR3 is TGTGCCAGCAGCACCCCTGGGGGACACATTCAGTACTTC.

This clonotype was seen at least ten times. This sequence joins TRBV4-1 and TRBJ1-4; 9 bases are a match to TRBD1. The CDR3 totals 18 residues. The trim removed 4 bases at V and 7 bases at J, leaving 16 bases unmatched. CDR1 and CDR2 from the germline V gene are MGHRA and YSYEKL. DNA of the CDR3: TGCGCCAGCAGCCCCCGCCTTTTTAGGACAGGGGAGGGTGAAAAACTGTTTTTT. This gives the protein CASSPRLFRTGEGEKLFF.

V gene TRBV20-1 combines with J gene TRBJ1-2; D is unclear. Trimming took off 3 bases at V and 1 base at J, with 6 bases between the two ends. The CDR3 has 12 amino acids. Per the germline V gene, CDR1 is DFQATT and CDR2 is SNEGSKA (reference sequence). CDR3 in DNA: TGCAGTGCTAGTATAAGTAACTATGGCTACACCTTC. Residues: CSASISNYGYTF.